The 21 T cell receptor beta chains below come from one sample, sequenced in a study of T-cell reconstitution after alpha-beta-depleted transplantation in children. Library preparation (for TCRbeta) was performed with unique molecular identifiers. MiXCR was run by TCRdb on the PCR reads, yielding one entry per CDR3 protein. Of 610,000 or so distinct CDR3 sequences in the sample, roughly a quarter were seen once. This specimen was PBMCs, taken before TCRalphabeta/CD19-depleted stem cell transplant. These receptor sequences come from a boy younger than two with Wiskott-Aldrich syndrome, due to receive a stem cell transplant.

The chain employs TRBV27 and TRBJ1-2, with D possibly TRBD1 on 6 matching bases. V dropped 1 base and J dropped 2 bases, with 11 bases sitting between them. CDR1 MNHEY and CDR2 SMNVEV come from the germline V gene (reference sequence). CDR3 length: 15 amino acids. CDR3 sequence (DNA): TGTGCCAGCAGTTTATGGGCCCAGGGGAACTATGGCTACACCTTC. It is translated as CASSLWAQGNYGYTF.

This clonotype was counted a few times. CDR3: CSARDRRAYEQYF. The CDR3 nucleotides are TGCAGTGCTCGGGACAGGCGTGCCTACGAGCAGTACTTC. This chain connects TRBV20-1 to TRBJ2-7; TRBD1 matches at 8 bases. Germline values: CDR1 DFQATT, CDR2 SNEGSKA (reference sequence). CDR3 length: 13 amino acids. J was trimmed by 2 bases and V by 5 bases; bases with no gene match: 5.

This clonotype was detected a few times. This rearrangement joins TRBV20-1 to TRBJ1-3; the D is unclear. This CDR3 is built from 14 residues. V was shortened by 8 bases and J by 0 bases, with 14 bases between the two germline ends. Looked up from germline, CDR1 is DFQATT and CDR2 is SNEGSKA (reference sequence). CDR3 bases: TGCAGTTCCAAATTGGGCCTCTCTGGAAACACCATATATTTT. It yields the protein CSSKLGLSGNTIYF.

The chain recombines TRBV6-5 with TRBJ1-2; perhaps TRBD1 as D (6 bases). The CDR3 has 12 residues. The germline CDR1 and CDR2 sequences are MNHEY and SVGAGI. Deletions cut 2 bases from V and 7 bases from J, with 8 bases between. CDR3 in amino acids: CASSYGGTGYTF. The CDR3 coding sequence is TGTGCCAGCAGTTACGGGGGCACTGGCTACACCTTC.

This chain connects TRBV2 to TRBJ2-6; 9 bases match TRBD1. The germline V gene encodes CDR1 SNHLY and CDR2 FYNNEI. The CDR3 is 20 residues long. With 5 bases clipped from V and 0 bases from J, the junction kept 14 bases outside the gene matches. CDR3: CASSHQRQGEPFSGANVLTF. The CDR3 nucleotides read TGTGCCAGCAGTCACCAACGACAGGGGGAACCGTTCTCTGGGGCCAACGTCCTGACTTTC.

CDR3 protein: CATSRDPGAFNEQFF. As DNA, the CDR3 is TGTGCCACCAGCAGAGACCCGGGGGCGTTCAATGAGCAGTTCTTC. The rearrangement links TRBV15 to TRBJ2-1; possibly TRBD1 or TRBD2 for D (6 bases each). With 0 bases removed from V and 6 bases from J, the gap between germline ends came to 12 bases. The CDR3 is 15 amino acids. Germline V gene data show CDR1 as LNHNV and CDR2 as YYDKDF (reference sequence).

The chain uses TRBV7-2 and TRBJ2-3; maybe TRBD2 (6 bases). Germline V gives CDR1 SGHTA, CDR2 FQGNSA. V gave up 5 bases and J gave up 5 bases, with 17 bases separating them. This CDR3 has 15 residues. The DNA of the CDR3 is TGTGCCAGCAGCCGAGAGTCCGGGAGACAAGATACGCAGTATTTT. Its translation is CASSRESGRQDTQYF.

The chain uses TRBV5-1 and TRBJ1-6; D unclear. V was shortened by 1 base and J by 7 bases, with 9 bases between the two germline ends. CDR1 and CDR2 (germline): SGHRS, YFSETQ. This CDR3 has 14 amino acids. CDR3 protein: CASSLSSGNSPLHF. CDR3 in DNA: TGCGCCAGCAGCTTGTCGTCGGGAAATTCACCCCTCCACTTT.

The chain couples TRBV7-9 to TRBJ1-1; 7 positions match TRBD1. Germline values: CDR1 SEHNR, CDR2 FQNEAQ (reference sequence). The CDR3 is 13 amino acids. V lost 5 bases and J lost 0; bases outside the gene matches: 0. CDR3 in amino acids: CASSDRVNTEAFF. The CDR3 DNA reads TGTGCCAGCAGCGACAGGGTGAACACTGAAGCTTTCTTT.

V usage is TRBV4-1 and J usage is TRBJ2-1; TRBD1 is a possible D gene (6 bases). The CDR3 sequence is 16 residues long. Trimming took 2 bases from V and 7 from J, leaving 18 bases between them. Germline V gene sequence: CDR1 MGHRA, CDR2 YSYEKL. CDR3 sequence (DNA): TGCGCCAGCAGCCAACCCGACAGGACTTGGGGGAATGAGCAGTTCTTC. Its protein is CASSQPDRTWGNEQFF.

This chain connects TRBV29-1 to TRBJ2-1; D is unclear. Looked up from germline, CDR1 is SQVTM and CDR2 is ANQGSEA. The germline V and J ends were trimmed by 5 bases and 2 bases, with 16 bases remaining between them. The CDR3 runs to 15 residues. The CDR3 loop is CSVTFRPVAYNEQFF. The CDR3 nucleotides read TGCAGCGTTACTTTCCGCCCAGTGGCCTACAATGAGCAGTTCTTC.

In its sample, this clonotype was seen a few times. The chain carries TRBV7-2 and TRBJ2-1; D may be TRBD2 (5 bases). Germline-derived CDR1 and CDR2 are SGHTA and FQGNSA. V was pared by 1 base and J by 4 bases, with 11 bases between. This CDR3 has 15 residues. Here the CDR3 DNA reads TGTGCCAGCAGCTTAGTTTGGGAGCCTTACAATGAGCAGTTCTTC. This translates into CASSLVWEPYNEQFF.

The sample holds a few counts of this clonotype. V and J are TRBV6-1 and TRBJ2-7; D not certain. Germline V gives CDR1 MNHNS, CDR2 SASEGT. The CDR3 runs 14 residues. V lost 6 bases and J lost 2, with 14 bases in between. The CDR3 DNA reads as TGTGCCAGCAGCTCCACAGCGCTCACCTACGAGCAGTACTTC. Protein product: CASSSTALTYEQYF.

The chain has TRBV11-2 and TRBJ2-5, with 10 bases that match TRBD1. The CDR3 spans 21 residues. V lost 2 bases, J lost 5 bases, and 23 bases stayed unmatched. Germline V lookup: CDR1 SGHAT, CDR2 FQNNGV. In nucleotides, the CDR3 is TGTGCCAGCAGCTTACGGTTTGGACCTGGGACAGGGGCCACCGGTGGGGAGACCCAGTACTTC. The encoded protein is CASSLRFGPGTGATGGETQYF.

The chain carries TRBV14 and TRBJ2-1; either TRBD1 or TRBD2 may supply D (5 bases each). V was clipped by 1 base and J by 6 bases, with 19 bases between them. CDR1 and CDR2 from the germline V gene are SGHDN and FVKESK. The CDR3 is 17 amino acids. Written as DNA, the CDR3 is TGTGCCAGCAGCCAAGGTTTGGGGACCCTCAGGGTCAATGAGCAGTTCTTC. It codes for CASSQGLGTLRVNEQFF.

The chain combines TRBV2 with TRBJ1-4; tentatively, D is TRBD1 (6 bases). CDR1 SNHLY and CDR2 FYNNEI come from the germline V gene. The V end was cut by 8 bases, the J end by 0 bases, with 16 bases between. The CDR3 has 16 residues. CDR3 DNA sequence: TGTGCCAGCCAAACAGGGCCGCGGGCAACTAATGAAAAACTGTTTTTT. Its translation is CASQTGPRATNEKLFF.

The chain has TRBV7-7 and TRBJ2-5, with 8 bases matching TRBD2. Germline CDR1 reads SSHAT; CDR2 reads FNYEAQ (reference sequence). This CDR3 is 15 amino acids long. Unmatched junction bases numbered 4, after V lost 3 bases and J lost 1 base. The CDR3 sequence: CASSFGLAVQETQYF. Written as DNA, the CDR3 is TGTGCCAGCAGCTTTGGACTAGCTGTCCAAGAGACCCAGTACTTC.

The V gene is TRBV20-1, the J gene TRBJ2-7; the D is unclear. The V end was cut by 4 bases, the J end by 2 bases, with 15 bases between. The V gene's germline CDR1 is DFQATT and CDR2 SNEGSKA (reference sequence). The CDR3 covers 14 residues. The CDR3 DNA is TGCAGTGCTACGCTTCGGTTTAGGCCCTACGAGCAGTACTTC. This sequence encodes CSATLRFRPYEQYF.

This clonotype appeared a few times. J is TRBJ2-5 and V is TRBV15, with D perhaps TRBD1 (6 bases). Germline-derived CDR1 and CDR2 are LNHNV and YYDKDF (reference sequence). V gave up 4 bases and J gave up 0 bases, with 15 bases separating them. This CDR3 has 16 amino acids. CDR3 loop: CATSTPSRGHQETQYF. The DNA of the CDR3 is TGTGCCACCAGCACCCCAAGCAGGGGCCACCAAGAGACCCAGTACTTC. The complete variable domain, with remaining parts taken from reference TRBV15 and TRBJ2-5, reads DAMVIQNPRYQVTQFGKPVTLSCSQTLNHNVMYWYQQKSSQAPKLLFHYYDKDFNNEADTPDNFQSRRPNTSFCFLDIRSPGLGDTAMYLCATSTPSRGHQETQYFGPGTRLLVL.

Only a few counts were recorded for this clonotype. V gene TRBV5-1 combines with J gene TRBJ2-3; tentative D call: TRBD1 (6 bases). This CDR3 comprises 16 residues. Trimming shortened V by 1 base and J by 3 bases, and 15 bases separated the two germline ends. From germline, CDR1 is SGHRS and CDR2 YFSETQ. The chain's CDR3 is CASSLSEFRGTDTQYF. The CDR3 DNA is TGCGCCAGCAGCTTGAGTGAGTTTAGGGGGACAGATACGCAGTATTTT.

The CDR3 is CASSFEGRVTEAFF. DNA of the CDR3: TGTGCCAGCAGTTTTGAGGGGCGCGTCACTGAAGCTTTCTTT. V gene TRBV27 combines with J gene TRBJ1-1, with TRBD1 as a possible D gene (5 bases). Germline values: CDR1 MNHEY, CDR2 SMNVEV (reference sequence). The V and J ends lost 3 bases and 4 bases respectively, with 12 bases between them. This CDR3 comprises 14 residues.